This T cell receptor (beta chain) appears in the sequencing data of a study of response to subunit inactivated influenza vaccine (dated by TCRdb to about 2018). Background for the entire study: Deep quantitative profiling of the T cell receptor repertoire was used in the study to follow responses to a trivalent subunit inactivated influenza vaccine.

The time point label here, explained by the study, means: 45 days after influenza vaccine administration. The library was generated by RT-PCR. Sequencing was carried out with an Illumina HiSeq 2500. TCRdb handled the public reads itself, with Q25 trimming in fastp and clone calling in MiXCR, and kept productive beta chains. Rows with one shared CDR3 protein collapse into an entry with the most common genes and DNA. In all, the sample holds under 500,000 distinct CDR3 sequences, and 9.5% to 12% of those were seen once. The ten largest clonotypes hold more than 10% of the sample. General study outcomes and caveats: The authors suggested that each seasonal influenza vaccination may recruit only a limited number of new T cells.

Notes on this clonotype: Its recognized antigen is unknown. The record has no base qualities; no much larger clone is one base away.

From a lookup of the germline V gene, CDR1 and CDR2 are LGHNA and YSLEER. Trimming at the junction amounts to 0 bases on V and 0 bases on J, and the germline ends lie 9 bases apart. From its cysteine to its phenylalanine, the CDR3 spans 15 amino acids. The sequence is cut down to CDR3 DNA, 45 bases in frame from base 1. The starting material was PBMCs from blood, obtained roughly 48 days after vaccination. The chain employs TRBV4-3 and TRBJ2-7; possibly the D gene is TRBD1, per 5 matching bases. This sequence was found in a man aged 45-60 years who received an inactivated influenza vaccine. Donor details come from another sample of the same person, matched by shared clones. The CDR3 loop reads CASSQDWGPSYEQYF. The DNA is TGCGCCAGCAGCCAAGATTGGGGCCCCTCCTACGAGCAGTACTTC.